The present T cell receptor beta chain was sequenced within a study of blood T cell repertoires in COVID-19. Assay used: immunoSEQ multiplex PCR; TCRdb lists only in-frame clones, some missing. The sample comprises under 250,000 clones, 88% of which are singletons, and about 2.9% rests with the top ten. Germline CDR1 is LNHDA and CDR2 is SQIVND (reference sequence). The CDR3 is 13 residues long. The V and J ends lost 4 bases and 9 bases respectively, with 15 bases between them. This receptor was obtained from a woman in her forties who had been exposed to COVID-19. Sequenced material: PBMCs or T cells enriched from blood (not recorded which). This chain links TRBV19 with TRBJ1-1, with D tentatively TRBD1 (5 bases). The CDR3 spells CASSRGQDTKAFF. In DNA, the CDR3 is TGTGCCAGTAGTAGAGGACAAGATACGAAAGCTTTCTTT.